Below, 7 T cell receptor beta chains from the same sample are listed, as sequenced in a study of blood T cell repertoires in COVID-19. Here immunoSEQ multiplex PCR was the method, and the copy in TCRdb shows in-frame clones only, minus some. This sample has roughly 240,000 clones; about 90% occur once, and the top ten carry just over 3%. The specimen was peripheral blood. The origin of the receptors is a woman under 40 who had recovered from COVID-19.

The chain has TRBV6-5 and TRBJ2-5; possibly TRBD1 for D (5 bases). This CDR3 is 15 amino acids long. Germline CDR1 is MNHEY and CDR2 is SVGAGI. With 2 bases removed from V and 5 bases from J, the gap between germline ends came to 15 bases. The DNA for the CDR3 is TGTGCCAGCAGTTACCTCGGCAGGGCTGATGAGACCCAGTACTTC. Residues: CASSYLGRADETQYF.

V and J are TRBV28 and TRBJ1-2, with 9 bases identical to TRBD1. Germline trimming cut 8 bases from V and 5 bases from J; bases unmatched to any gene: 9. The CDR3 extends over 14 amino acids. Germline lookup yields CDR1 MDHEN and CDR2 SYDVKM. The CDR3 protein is CASLPGQGDYGYTF. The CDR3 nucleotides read TGTGCCAGCCTGCCGGGACAGGGAGATTATGGCTACACCTTC.

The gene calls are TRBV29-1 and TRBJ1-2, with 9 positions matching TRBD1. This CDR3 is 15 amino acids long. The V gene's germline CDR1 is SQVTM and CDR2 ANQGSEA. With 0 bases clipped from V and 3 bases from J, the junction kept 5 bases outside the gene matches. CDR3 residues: CSVEDRDRGDYGYTF. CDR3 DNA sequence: TGCAGCGTTGAAGATCGAGACAGGGGGGACTATGGCTACACCTTC.

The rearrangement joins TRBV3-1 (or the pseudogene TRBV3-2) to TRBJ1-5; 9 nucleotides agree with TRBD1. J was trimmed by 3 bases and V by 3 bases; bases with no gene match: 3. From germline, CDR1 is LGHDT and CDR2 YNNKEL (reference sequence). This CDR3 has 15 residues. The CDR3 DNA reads TGTGCCAGCAGCCAGACACAGGGGGCCAATCAGCCCCAGCATTTT. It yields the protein CASSQTQGANQPQHF.

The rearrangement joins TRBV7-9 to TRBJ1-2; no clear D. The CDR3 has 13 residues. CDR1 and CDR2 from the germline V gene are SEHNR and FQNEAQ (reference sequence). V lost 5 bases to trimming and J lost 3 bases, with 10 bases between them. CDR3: CASSRSSDYGYTF. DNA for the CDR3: TGTGCCAGCAGCCGTTCTAGTGACTATGGCTACACCTTC.

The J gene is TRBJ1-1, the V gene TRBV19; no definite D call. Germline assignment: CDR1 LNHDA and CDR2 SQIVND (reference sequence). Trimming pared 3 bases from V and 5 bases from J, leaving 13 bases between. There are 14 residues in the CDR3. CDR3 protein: CASSILGEGTEAFF. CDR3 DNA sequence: TGTGCCAGTAGTATCCTCGGGGAAGGGACTGAAGCTTTCTTT.

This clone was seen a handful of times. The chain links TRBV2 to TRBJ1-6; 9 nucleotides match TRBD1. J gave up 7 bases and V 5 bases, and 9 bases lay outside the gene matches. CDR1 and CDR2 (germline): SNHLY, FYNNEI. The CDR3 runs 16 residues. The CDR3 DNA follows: TGTGCCAGCAGTCGCGAGGGACAGGGAGAAAATTCACCCCTCCACTTT. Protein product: CASSREGQGENSPLHF. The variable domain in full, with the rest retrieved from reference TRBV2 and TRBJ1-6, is EPEVTQTPSHQVTQMGQEVILRCVPISNHLYFYWYRQILGQKVEFLVSFYNNEISEKSEIFDDQFSVERPDGSNFTLKIRSTKLEDSAMYFCASSREGQGENSPLHFGNGTRLTVT.